These T cell receptor beta chains were read from a single sample in a study of blood T cell repertoires in COVID-19. Libraries were prepared by immunoSEQ multiplex PCR; TCRdb keeps only in-frame clonotypes and omits some of them. The sample carries 300,000 to 450,000 clones, 89% recorded once. The sample comprised peripheral blood. The receptors shown here come from a woman aged 25-40 years with COVID-19, enrolled during active disease. The CDR3 runs from the conserved cysteine through the conserved F or W. A D gene is named only where the DNA matches it firmly. Rows may omit the clone size; those that give it use once, few, many or a size class.

D gene: TRBD1; J gene: TRBJ2-7; clone size: .; V gene: TRBV6-5; CDR3 protein: CASRQGANEQYF; CDR3 DNA: TGTGCCAGCAGGCAGGGGGCAAACGAGCAGTACTTC
D gene: .; J gene: TRBJ2-2; clone size: .; V gene: TRBV25-1; CDR3 protein: CASLRGSGGSDTGELFF; CDR3 DNA: TGTGCCAGCCTCAGGGGCTCCGGGGGGTCCGACACCGGGGAGCTGTTTTTT
D gene: .; J gene: TRBJ2-1; clone size: .; V gene: TRBV28; CDR3 protein: CASSLLTGSYNEQFF; CDR3 DNA: TGTGCCAGCAGTCTGTTAACCGGGAGCTACAATGAGCAGTTCTTC
D gene: .; J gene: TRBJ1-6; clone size: few; V gene: TRBV6-5; CDR3 protein: CASSTTRDTPSPLHF; CDR3 DNA: TGTGCCAGCAGTACCACTCGGGACACTCCTTCACCCCTCCACTTT
D gene: .; J gene: TRBJ1-1; clone size: .; V gene: TRBV5-4; CDR3 protein: CASSYLKGVNTEAFF; CDR3 DNA: TGTGCCAGCAGCTACCTAAAGGGAGTGAACACTGAAGCTTTCTTT
D gene: .; J gene: TRBJ2-2; clone size: few; V gene: TRBV27; CDR3 protein: CASSLTGGELFF; CDR3 DNA: TGTGCCAGCAGTTTGACGGGAGGGGAGCTGTTTTTT
D gene: .; J gene: TRBJ1-2; clone size: .; V gene: TRBV28; CDR3 protein: CASSSGRVGYTF; CDR3 DNA: TGTGCCAGCAGTTCCGGCCGGGTTGGCTACACCTTC
D gene: .; J gene: TRBJ2-7; clone size: .; V gene: TRBV6-1; CDR3 protein: CASSEGGRREQYF; CDR3 DNA: TGTGCCAGCAGTGAAGGGGGGCGTCGCGAGCAGTACTTC
D gene: .; J gene: TRBJ1-2; clone size: .; V gene: TRBV11-2; CDR3 protein: CASSLGAGVEYGYTF; CDR3 DNA: TGTGCCAGCAGCCTAGGGGCAGGGGTGGAGTATGGCTACACCTTC
D gene: .; J gene: TRBJ2-7; clone size: .; V gene: TRBV11-3; CDR3 protein: CASSLDRREQYF; CDR3 DNA: TGTGCCAGCAGCTTAGACCGGAGAGAGCAGTACTTC
D gene: .; J gene: TRBJ2-6; clone size: .; V gene: TRBV11-2; CDR3 protein: CASSFGTPSSGANVLTF; CDR3 DNA: TGTGCCAGCAGCTTCGGGACACCGTCCTCTGGGGCCAACGTCCTGACTTTC
D gene: TRBD1; J gene: TRBJ1-6; clone size: .; V gene: TRBV5-1; CDR3 protein: CASSLGQYSNSPLHF; CDR3 DNA: TGCGCCAGCAGCCTGGGACAGTACAGTAATTCACCCCTCCACTTT
D gene: TRBD1; J gene: TRBJ2-3; clone size: .; V gene: TRBV18; CDR3 protein: CASSDRDRGSTDTQYF; CDR3 DNA: TGTGCCAGCTCAGACCGGGACAGGGGATCCACAGATACGCAGTATTTT
D gene: .; J gene: TRBJ1-2; clone size: .; V gene: TRBV3-1/TRBV3-2; CDR3 protein: CASSVADPNYGYTF; CDR3 DNA: TGTGCCAGCAGCGTGGCAGATCCTAACTATGGCTACACCTTC
D gene: .; J gene: TRBJ2-2; clone size: once; V gene: TRBV11-2; CDR3 protein: CASSLRGNTGELFF; CDR3 DNA: TGTGCCAGCAGCTTACGGGGGAACACCGGGGAGCTGTTTTTT
D gene: .; J gene: TRBJ1-5; clone size: .; V gene: TRBV9; CDR3 protein: CASSVDPGQPQHF; CDR3 DNA: TGTGCCAGCAGCGTAGACCCAGGTCAGCCCCAGCATTTT
D gene: .; J gene: TRBJ2-3; clone size: once; V gene: TRBV11-3; CDR3 protein: CASSLGGRGDTQYF; CDR3 DNA: TGTGCCAGCAGCTTAGGGGGAAGGGGAGATACGCAGTATTTT
D gene: TRBD2; J gene: TRBJ2-1; clone size: .; V gene: TRBV7-8; CDR3 protein: CASSSGVAGRGEQFF; CDR3 DNA: TGTGCCAGCAGCTCGGGGGTAGCGGGAAGGGGTGAGCAGTTCTTC
D gene: TRBD1; J gene: TRBJ2-3; clone size: .; V gene: TRBV27; CDR3 protein: CASSFRTGGGTDTQYF; CDR3 DNA: TGTGCCAGCAGTTTCCGGACAGGGGGCGGCACAGATACGCAGTATTTT
D gene: .; J gene: TRBJ1-4; clone size: .; V gene: TRBV19; CDR3 protein: CASRNRDGEKLFF; CDR3 DNA: TGTGCCAGTCGAAACAGGGATGGGGAAAAACTGTTTTTT
D gene: .; J gene: TRBJ2-1; clone size: .; V gene: TRBV6-2/TRBV6-3; CDR3 protein: CASSYFGASSYNEQFF; CDR3 DNA: TGTGCCAGCAGTTACTTTGGGGCGAGCTCCTACAATGAGCAGTTCTTC